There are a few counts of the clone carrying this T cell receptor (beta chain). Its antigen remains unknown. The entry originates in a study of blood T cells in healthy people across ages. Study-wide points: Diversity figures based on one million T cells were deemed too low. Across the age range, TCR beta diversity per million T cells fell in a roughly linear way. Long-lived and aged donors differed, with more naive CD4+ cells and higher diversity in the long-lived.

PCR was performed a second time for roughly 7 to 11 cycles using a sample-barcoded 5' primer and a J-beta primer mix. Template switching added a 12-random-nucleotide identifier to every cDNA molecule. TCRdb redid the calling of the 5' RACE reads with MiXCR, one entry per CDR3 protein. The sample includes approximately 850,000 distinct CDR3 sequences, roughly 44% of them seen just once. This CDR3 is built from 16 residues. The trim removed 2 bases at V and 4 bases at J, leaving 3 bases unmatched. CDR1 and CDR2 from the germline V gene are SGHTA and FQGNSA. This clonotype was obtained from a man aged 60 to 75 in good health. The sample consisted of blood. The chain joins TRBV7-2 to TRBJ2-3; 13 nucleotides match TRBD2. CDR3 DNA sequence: TGTGCCAGCAGCTTAACTAGCGGGGGGGTTCCAGATACGCAGTATTTT. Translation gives CASSLTSGGVPDTQYF.